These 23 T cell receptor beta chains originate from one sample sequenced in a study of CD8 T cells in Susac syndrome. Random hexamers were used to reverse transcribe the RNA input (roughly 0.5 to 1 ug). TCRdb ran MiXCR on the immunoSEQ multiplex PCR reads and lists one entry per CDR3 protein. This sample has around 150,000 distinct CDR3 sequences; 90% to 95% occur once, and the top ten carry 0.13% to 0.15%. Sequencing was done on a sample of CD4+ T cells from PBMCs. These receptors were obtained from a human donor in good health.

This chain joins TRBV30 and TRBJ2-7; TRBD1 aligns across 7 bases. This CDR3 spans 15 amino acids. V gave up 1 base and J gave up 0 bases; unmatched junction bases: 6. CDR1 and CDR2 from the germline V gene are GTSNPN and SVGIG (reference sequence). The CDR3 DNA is TGTGCCTGGAGTGCAGGGGCAGGGGGCTCCTACGAGCAGTACTTC. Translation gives CAWSAGAGGSYEQYF. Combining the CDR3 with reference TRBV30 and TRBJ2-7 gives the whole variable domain SQTIHQWPATLVQPVGSPLSLECTVEGTSNPNLYWYRQAAGRGLQLLFYSVGIGQISSEVPQNLSASRPQDRQFILSSKKLLLSDSGFYLCAWSAGAGGSYEQYFGPGTRLTVT.

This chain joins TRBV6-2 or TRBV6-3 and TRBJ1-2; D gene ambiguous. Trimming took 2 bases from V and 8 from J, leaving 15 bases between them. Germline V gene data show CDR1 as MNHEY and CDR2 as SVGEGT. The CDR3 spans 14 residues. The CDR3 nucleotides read TGTGCCAGCAGTTACCTCCCTGCGATGCGGGGCTACACCTTC. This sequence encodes CASSYLPAMRGYTF.

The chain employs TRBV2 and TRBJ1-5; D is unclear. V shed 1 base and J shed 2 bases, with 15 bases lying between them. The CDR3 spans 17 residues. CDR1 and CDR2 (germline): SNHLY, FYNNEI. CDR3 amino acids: CASSEGSAAGRNQPQHF. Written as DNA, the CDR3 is TGTGCCAGCAGTGAAGGGTCAGCGGCAGGTCGCAATCAGCCCCAGCATTTT. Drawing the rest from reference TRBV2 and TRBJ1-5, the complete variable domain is EPEVTQTPSHQVTQMGQEVILRCVPISNHLYFYWYRQILGQKVEFLVSFYNNEISEKSEIFDDQFSVERPDGSNFTLKIRSTKLEDSAMYFCASSEGSAAGRNQPQHFGDGTRLSIL.

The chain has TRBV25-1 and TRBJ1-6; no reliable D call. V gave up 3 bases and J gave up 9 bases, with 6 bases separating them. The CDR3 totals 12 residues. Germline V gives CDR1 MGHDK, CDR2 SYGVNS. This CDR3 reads CASSDLSSPLHF. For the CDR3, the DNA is TGTGCCAGCAGTGACCTAAGTTCACCCCTCCACTTT.

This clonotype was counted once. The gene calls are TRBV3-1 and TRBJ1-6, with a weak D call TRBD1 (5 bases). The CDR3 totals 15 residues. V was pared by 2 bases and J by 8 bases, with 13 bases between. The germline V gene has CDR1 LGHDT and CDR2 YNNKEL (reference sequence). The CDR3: CASSQREGLHSPLHF. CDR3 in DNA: TGTGCCAGCAGCCAAAGGGAGGGGCTGCATTCACCCCTCCACTTT.

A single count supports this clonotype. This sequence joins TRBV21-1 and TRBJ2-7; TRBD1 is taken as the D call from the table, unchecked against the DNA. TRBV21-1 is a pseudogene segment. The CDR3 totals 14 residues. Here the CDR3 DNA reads TGTGCCAGCAGGAGGGACAGAGTACTTTACGAGCAGTACTTC. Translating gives CASRRDRVLYEQYF.

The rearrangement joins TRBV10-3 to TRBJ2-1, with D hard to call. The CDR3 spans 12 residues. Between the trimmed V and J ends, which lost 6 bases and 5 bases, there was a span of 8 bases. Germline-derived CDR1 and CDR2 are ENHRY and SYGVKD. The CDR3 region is CAIRDGNNEQFF. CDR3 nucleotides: TGTGCCATCAGGGACGGAAACAATGAGCAGTTCTTC.

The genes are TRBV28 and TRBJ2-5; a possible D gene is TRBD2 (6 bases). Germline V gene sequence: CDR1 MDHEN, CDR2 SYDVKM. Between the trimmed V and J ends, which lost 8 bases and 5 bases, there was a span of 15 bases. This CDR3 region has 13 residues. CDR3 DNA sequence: TGTGCCAGCGCCCGGAGGGGTTGGGAGACCCAGTACTTC. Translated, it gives CASARRGWETQYF.

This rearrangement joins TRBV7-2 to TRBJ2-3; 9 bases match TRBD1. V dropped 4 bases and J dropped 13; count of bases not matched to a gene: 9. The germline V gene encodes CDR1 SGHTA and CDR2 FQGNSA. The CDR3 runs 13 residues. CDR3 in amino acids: CASSSYSGTGKYF. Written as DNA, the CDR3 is TGTGCCAGCAGCTCCTACTCCGGGACAGGGAAGTATTTT.

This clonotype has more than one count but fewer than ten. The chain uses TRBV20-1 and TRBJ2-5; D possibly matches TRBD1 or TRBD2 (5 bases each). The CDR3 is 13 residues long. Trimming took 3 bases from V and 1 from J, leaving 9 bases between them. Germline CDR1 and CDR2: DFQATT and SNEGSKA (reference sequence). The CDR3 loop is CSASGTGQETQYF. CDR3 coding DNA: TGCAGTGCTAGTGGGACCGGCCAAGAGACCCAGTACTTC.

The CDR3 DNA reads TGTGCCACCAGCAGAGATCGCGAAGGCAATGAGCAGTTCTTC. This translates into CATSRDREGNEQFF. V usage is TRBV15 and J usage is TRBJ2-1; D remains unclear. V gave up 0 bases and J gave up 6 bases, with 9 bases separating them. The CDR3 contains 14 residues. The germline V gene encodes CDR1 LNHNV and CDR2 YYDKDF (reference sequence).

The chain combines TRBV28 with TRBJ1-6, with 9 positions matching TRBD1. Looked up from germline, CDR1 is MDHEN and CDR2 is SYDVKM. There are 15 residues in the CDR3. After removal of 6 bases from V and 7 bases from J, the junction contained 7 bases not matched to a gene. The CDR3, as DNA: TGTGCCAGCAGGGGGCCGGGACAGGGCAATTCACCCCTCCACTTT. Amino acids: CASRGPGQGNSPLHF.

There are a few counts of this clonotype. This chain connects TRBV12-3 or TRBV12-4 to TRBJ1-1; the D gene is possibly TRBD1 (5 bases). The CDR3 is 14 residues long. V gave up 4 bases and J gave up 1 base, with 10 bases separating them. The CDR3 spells CASSWGQGNTEAFF. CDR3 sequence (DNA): TGTGCCAGCAGTTGGGGCCAAGGGAACACTGAAGCTTTCTTT.

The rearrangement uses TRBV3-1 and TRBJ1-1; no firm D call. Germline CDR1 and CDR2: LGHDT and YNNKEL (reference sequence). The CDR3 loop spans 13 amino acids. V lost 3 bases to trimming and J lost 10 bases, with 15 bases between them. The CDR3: CASSQATLNRAFF. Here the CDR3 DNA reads TGTGCCAGCAGCCAGGCGACCTTGAACAGAGCTTTCTTT. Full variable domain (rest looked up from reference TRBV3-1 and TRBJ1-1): DTAVSQTPKYLVTQMGNDKSIKCEQNLGHDTMYWYKQDSKKFLKIMFSYNNKELIINETVPNRFSPKSPDKAHLNLHINSLELGDSAVYFCASSQATLNRAFFGQGTRLTVV.

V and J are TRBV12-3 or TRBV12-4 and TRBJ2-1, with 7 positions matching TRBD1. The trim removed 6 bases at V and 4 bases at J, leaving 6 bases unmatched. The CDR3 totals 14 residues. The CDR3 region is CASSLRTGYNEQFF. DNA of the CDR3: TGTGCCAGCAGCCTCAGGACAGGATACAATGAGCAGTTCTTC.

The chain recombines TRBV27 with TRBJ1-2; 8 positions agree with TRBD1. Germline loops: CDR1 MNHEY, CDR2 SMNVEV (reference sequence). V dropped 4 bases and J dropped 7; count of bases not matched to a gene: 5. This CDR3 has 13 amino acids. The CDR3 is CASSSRTGSGYTF. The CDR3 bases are TGTGCCAGCAGTTCTCGGACAGGGAGTGGCTACACCTTC.

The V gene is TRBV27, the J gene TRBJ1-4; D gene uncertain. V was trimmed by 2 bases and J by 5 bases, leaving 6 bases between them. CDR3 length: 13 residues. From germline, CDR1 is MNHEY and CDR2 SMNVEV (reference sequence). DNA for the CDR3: TGTGCCAGCAGTTTACAGAGGAATGAAAAACTGTTTTTT. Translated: CASSLQRNEKLFF. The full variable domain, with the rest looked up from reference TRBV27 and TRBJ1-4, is EAQVTQNPRYLITVTGKKLTVTCSQNMNHEYMSWYRQDPGLGLRQIYYSMNVEVTDKGDVPEGYKVSRKEKRNFPLILESPSPNQTSLYFCASSLQRNEKLFFGSGTQLSVL.

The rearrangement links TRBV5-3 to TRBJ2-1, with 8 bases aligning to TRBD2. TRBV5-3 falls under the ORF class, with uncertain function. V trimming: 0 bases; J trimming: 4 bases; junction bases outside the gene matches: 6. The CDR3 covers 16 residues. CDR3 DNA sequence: TGTGCCAGAAGCTTGGAGAGTAGCGGGGATTACAATGAGCAGTTCTTC. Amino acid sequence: CARSLESSGDYNEQFF.

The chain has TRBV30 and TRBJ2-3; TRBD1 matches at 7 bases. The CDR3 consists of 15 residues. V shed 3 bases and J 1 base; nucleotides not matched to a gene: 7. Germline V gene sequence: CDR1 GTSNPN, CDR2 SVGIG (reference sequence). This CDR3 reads CAWRRGGQGTDTQYF. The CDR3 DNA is TGTGCCTGGAGAAGAGGGGGCCAGGGCACAGATACGCAGTATTTT.

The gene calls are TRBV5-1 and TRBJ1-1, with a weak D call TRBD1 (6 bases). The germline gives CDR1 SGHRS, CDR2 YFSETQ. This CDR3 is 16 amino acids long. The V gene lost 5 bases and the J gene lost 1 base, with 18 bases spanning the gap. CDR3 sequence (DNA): TGCGCCAGCAGTCTCTCCCCACCGGGACAGAACACTGAAGCTTTCTTT. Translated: CASSLSPPGQNTEAFF.

The chain's CDR3 is CASSDRDRDSPLHF. The CDR3, as DNA: TGTGCCAGCAGCGACCGGGACAGGGACTCACCCCTCCACTTT. The genes are TRBV7-9 and TRBJ1-6; 9 nucleotides line up with TRBD1. CDR3 length equals 14 residues. Germline V CDR1 and CDR2: SEHNR, FQNEAQ (reference sequence). The V gene end was trimmed by 5 bases and the J gene end by 10 bases; junction bases not matched to a gene: 6.

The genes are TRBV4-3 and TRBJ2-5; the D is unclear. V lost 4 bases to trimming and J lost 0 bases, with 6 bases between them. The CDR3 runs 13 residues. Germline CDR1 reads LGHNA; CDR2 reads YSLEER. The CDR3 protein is CASSRTYQETQYF. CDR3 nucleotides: TGCGCCAGCAGCCGAACATACCAAGAGACCCAGTACTTC.

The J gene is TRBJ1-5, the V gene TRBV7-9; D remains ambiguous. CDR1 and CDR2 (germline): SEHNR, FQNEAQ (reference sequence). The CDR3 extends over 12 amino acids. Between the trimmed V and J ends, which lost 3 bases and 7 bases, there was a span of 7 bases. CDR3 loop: CASSLDGQPQHF. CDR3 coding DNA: TGTGCCAGCAGCTTGGATGGCCAGCCCCAGCATTTT.